Listed here are 8 T cell receptor beta chains from one sample, sequenced in a study of T-cell memory formation after mild COVID-19. From the 5' RACE reads, TCRdb called clonotypes with MiXCR, one entry per CDR3 protein. The data contain around 250,000 distinct CDR3 sequences, over 15% of them singletons. The sequenced material came from PBMCs or a T cell subset sorted from them (not recorded which). The source is a man aged 18-30 years who had mild COVID-19 (a few samples of this study predate the infection). Cell type and time point are not known.

The V and J genes are TRBV18 and TRBJ1-2; D perhaps matches TRBD1 (6 bases). V lost 0 bases and J lost 2, with 13 bases in between. Germline V gives CDR1 KGHSH, CDR2 LQKENI. The CDR3 is made up of 16 amino acids. In nucleotides, the CDR3 is TGTGCCAGCTCACCACCGGGGGTCGGACAGAACTATGGCTACACCTTC. This encodes CASSPPGVGQNYGYTF.

This chain joins TRBV7-2 and TRBJ2-7; 9 nucleotides align to TRBD2. CDR1 SGHTA and CDR2 FQGNSA come from the germline V gene. This CDR3 is 15 amino acids long. V lost 6 bases and J lost 3; bases outside the gene matches: 9. CDR3 DNA sequence: TGTGCCAGCAGGTCCGGCGGAGCGGGGGGCTACGAGCAGTACTTC. This sequence encodes CASRSGGAGGYEQYF.

This clonotype was counted a few times. The J gene is TRBJ2-5, the V gene TRBV7-9, with D possibly TRBD2 on 7 matching bases. Trimming took off 2 bases at V and 4 bases at J, with 14 bases between the two ends. The CDR3 contains 15 residues. CDR1 is SEHNR, CDR2 FQNEAQ, per germline (reference sequence). CDR3 region: CASSLSAGARETQYF. The CDR3 bases are TGTGCCAGCAGCTTAAGTGCGGGGGCCCGAGAGACCCAGTACTTC.

The chain carries TRBV5-1 and TRBJ2-3, with 7 bases fitting TRBD2. The trim removed 5 bases at V and 6 bases at J, leaving 21 bases unmatched. The length of the CDR3 is 18 residues. CDR1 and CDR2 from the germline V gene are SGHRS and YFSETQ. Here the CDR3 DNA reads TGCGCCAGCAGGCGGGGGTTTCAACTTCAGCCGGAAACGGATACGCAGTATTTT. Protein: CASRRGFQLQPETDTQYF.

The chain couples TRBV7-9 to TRBJ2-2; TRBD1 matches 9 bases. This CDR3 has 15 amino acids. V gave up 5 bases and J gave up 1 base; unmatched junction bases: 2. In germline, CDR1 is SEHNR, CDR2 FQNEAQ (reference sequence). The CDR3 DNA reads as TGTGCCAGCAGCGGGGGACAGGGGAACACCGGGGAGCTGTTTTTT. Protein: CASSGGQGNTGELFF.

The chain is built from TRBV20-1 and TRBJ2-5; D is perhaps TRBD2 (5 bases). Between the trimmed V and J ends, which lost 0 bases and 7 bases, there was a span of 21 bases. This CDR3 has 16 residues. Germline values: CDR1 DFQATT, CDR2 SNEGSKA (reference sequence). CDR3 coding DNA: TGCAGTGCTAGAGATGGGGTAGGAGGATTCCCACGGACCCAGTACTTC. Protein product: CSARDGVGGFPRTQYF.

This clonotype was counted at least ten times. J is TRBJ1-1 and V is TRBV5-1; D may be TRBD1 (5 bases). V gave up 0 bases and J gave up 5 bases, with 11 bases separating them. CDR1 and CDR2 from the germline V gene are SGHRS and YFSETQ. CDR3 length equals 14 residues. The CDR3 spells CASSLETWGTEAFF. In DNA form, the CDR3 reads TGCGCCAGCAGCTTGGAAACATGGGGGACTGAAGCTTTCTTT.

This sequence joins TRBV5-1 and TRBJ2-7; D perhaps matches TRBD1 (6 bases). The length of the CDR3 is 15 residues. Between the trimmed V and J ends, which lost 4 bases and 5 bases, there was a span of 19 bases. Germline V lookup: CDR1 SGHRS, CDR2 YFSETQ. The CDR3 reads CASSVGAFTGNEQYF. CDR3 DNA: TGCGCCAGCAGCGTGGGGGCCTTTACAGGGAACGAGCAGTACTTC.